One and the same sample provided the 19 T cell receptor beta chains below, sequenced in a study of metastatic and nonmetastatic thyroid tumors. MiXCR was used by TCRdb to re-call the PCR reads. The sample includes tens of thousands of clones, around 13% seen only once; the top ten take 7% to 9%. Until they underwent thyroid surgery, no patient had received any treatment. The sample taken for sequencing was tumor tissue. Source of these receptors: a female donor with papillary thyroid cancer or a benign thyroid nodule (not recorded which). Some clones in this sample may be carry-over from other donors' samples.

This clone was seen more than once but under ten times. This CDR3 is CASSYRTGGYYNEQFF. The CDR3 nucleotides are TGTGCCAGCAGTTACCGGACAGGGGGGTACTACAATGAGCAGTTCTTC. The chain uses TRBV6-5 and TRBJ2-1; 10 bases fit TRBD1. The germline V gene encodes CDR1 MNHEY and CDR2 SVGAGI. Trimming took 2 bases from V and 3 from J; bases not matched to a gene: 4. The CDR3 is 16 residues long.

In this sample, this clone turned up many times. V usage is TRBV7-9 and J usage is TRBJ1-2; tentatively, D is TRBD1 (5 bases). Germline values: CDR1 SEHNR, CDR2 FQNEAQ (reference sequence). V lost 3 bases and J lost 6, with 8 bases in between. This CDR3 has 12 residues. The CDR3 sequence is CASSFRRDGYTF. CDR3 nucleotide sequence: TGTGCCAGCAGCTTCCGCAGGGATGGCTACACCTTC.

This clone has a count of ten or more. This sample also contains other DNA sequences that code for the same CDR3. This rearrangement joins TRBV2 to TRBJ2-4; 7 bases match TRBD1. Losses at the gene ends were 6 bases for V and 1 base for J; bases not matched to a gene: 6. In germline, CDR1 is SNHLY, CDR2 FYNNEI. This CDR3 has 15 residues. As DNA, the CDR3 is TGTGCCAGCAGCCCCACACAGGGGGCCAAAAACATTCAGTACTTC. As protein: CASSPTQGAKNIQYF.

In this sample, this clone turned up many times. V gene TRBV5-1 combines with J gene TRBJ1-1; 7 positions agree with TRBD1. The CDR3 totals 14 residues. The germline V gene encodes CDR1 SGHRS and CDR2 YFSETQ. V lost 0 bases, J lost 4 bases, and 3 bases stayed unmatched. The CDR3 bases are TGCGCCAGCAGCTTGGACAGGGGAGGCACTGAAGCTTTCTTT. Amino acids: CASSLDRGGTEAFF.

The table lists this clone with a few counts. One base away lies a much larger clone, so this may be a sequencing read error. The chain couples TRBV28 to TRBJ1-2; no firm D call. Germline V CDR1 and CDR2: MDHEN, SYDVKM. This CDR3 has 14 amino acids. The CDR3 protein is CASTTPHMVWPWAF. In nucleotides, the CDR3 is TGTGCCAGCACCACACCTCACATGGTCTGGCCCTGGGCCTTC.

About this clone itself: The junction does not match germline at one end; this may be a read error. The rearrangement links TRBV20-1 to TRBJ1-6; possibly TRBD1 for D (5 bases). Germline assignment: CDR1 DFQATT and CDR2 SNEGSKA (reference sequence). The CDR3 extends over 15 amino acids. The CDR3 coding sequence is TGCAGTGCTAGCCGAGGGGCGGAAGGGGAAATTGCCCTACACTTT. This translates into CSASRGAEGEIALHF.

The chain uses TRBV5-1 and TRBJ2-7; D possibly corresponds to TRBD2 (6 bases). The V gene's germline CDR1 is SGHRS and CDR2 YFSETQ. CDR3 size: 16 residues. The V and J ends lost 7 bases and 3 bases respectively, with 23 bases between them. The CDR3, as DNA: TGCGCCAGCCACCAGGGAGTAGTGGGAGCGGGCTACGAGCAGTACTTC. Amino acid sequence: CASHQGVVGAGYEQYF.

This clone has a count of ten or more. This chain links TRBV27 with TRBJ2-3; D gene unclear. The germline V gene encodes CDR1 MNHEY and CDR2 SMNVEV (reference sequence). The CDR3 runs to 12 residues. The ends were cut back, 2 bases at V and 6 bases at J, with 6 bases in the middle. The DNA of the CDR3 is TGTGCCAGCAGTTTACATGGCGATACGCAGTATTTT. The encoded protein is CASSLHGDTQYF.

Notes on this clone: A read error may be the cause here, since a much bigger clone is one base away. This rearrangement joins TRBV27 to TRBJ2-2; D is unresolved. Trimming stripped 7 bases from V and 3 bases from J, with 12 bases between. Germline-derived CDR1 and CDR2 are MNHEY and SMNVEV (reference sequence). The CDR3 spans 14 residues. The CDR3 bases are TGTGCCAGCAAGGGATTAGTGCACACCGGGGAGCTGTTTTTT. Amino acid sequence: CASKGLVHTGELFF.

This clone appeared a few times. A much larger clone differs from this one at a single base, so this may be a read error. The chain has TRBV2 and TRBJ1-2; TRBD1 matches at 7 bases. The trim removed 8 bases at V and 10 bases at J, leaving 13 bases unmatched. CDR3 length: 13 amino acids. CDR1 is SNHLY, CDR2 FYNNEI, per germline. This CDR3 reads CASVNSGGRDYTF. In DNA form, the CDR3 reads TGTGCCAGCGTCAACTCAGGGGGTAGGGACTACACCTTC. Full variable domain (remainder filled in from reference TRBV2 and TRBJ1-2): EPEVTQTPSHQVTQMGQEVILRCVPISNHLYFYWYRQILGQKVEFLVSFYNNEISEKSEIFDDQFSVERPDGSNFTLKIRSTKLEDSAMYFCASVNSGGRDYTFGSGTRLTVV.

Many counts were recorded for this clone. The chain joins TRBV6-1 to TRBJ2-1; unclear D gene. This CDR3 spans 11 amino acids. V lost 7 bases to trimming and J lost 1 base, with 2 bases between them. CDR1 MNHNS and CDR2 SASEGT come from the germline V gene. The CDR3, as DNA: TGTGCCAGCAATTCCTACAATGAGCAGTTCTTC. Protein sequence: CASNSYNEQFF.

This clone was picked up many times. This chain links TRBV24-1 with TRBJ2-7; tentatively, D is TRBD1 (5 bases). Trimming stripped 4 bases from V and 3 bases from J, with 15 bases between. Per germline, CDR1 KGHDR and CDR2 SFDVKD. This CDR3 spans 15 amino acids. DNA of the CDR3: TGTGCCACCAGTGAAGGACATCCAGCTCTCTACGAGCAGTACTTC. Its translation: CATSEGHPALYEQYF.

This clone was seen ten or more times. The V gene is TRBV20-1, the J gene TRBJ2-1, with D maybe TRBD2 (6 bases). CDR1 and CDR2 (germline): DFQATT, SNEGSKA (reference sequence). V lost 4 bases to trimming and J lost 7 bases, with 14 bases between them. The CDR3 has 13 residues. The CDR3 nucleotides are TGCAGTGCTATTTTCGGGAGTTTTAATGAGCAGTTCTTC. This translates into CSAIFGSFNEQFF.

The chain employs TRBV6-2 or TRBV6-3 and TRBJ2-2, with 8 nucleotides matching TRBD2. The J segment lost 4 bases and the V segment lost 0 bases, leaving 16 bases of the junction unmatched. CDR3 length equals 20 residues. Germline lookup yields CDR1 MNHEY and CDR2 SVGEGT. DNA of the CDR3: TGTGCCAGCAGTTACTCGATGGGTGGCGGGAGGCCCGCGGGCACCGGGGAGCTGTTTTTT. The encoded protein is CASSYSMGGGRPAGTGELFF.

This clone was seen ten or more times. This chain joins TRBV9 and TRBJ1-3; D might be TRBD1 (6 bases). The germline V and J ends were trimmed by 3 bases and 8 bases, with 21 bases remaining between them. The CDR3 totals 16 residues. The germline CDR1 and CDR2 sequences are SGDLS and YYNGEE. CDR3 nucleotide sequence: TGTGCCAGCAGCGCCTCCAGGACAGAATTAGGAGACACCATATATTTT. Translated: CASSASRTELGDTIYF.

In this sample, this clone turned up many times. The rearrangement uses TRBV7-6 and TRBJ2-7; D gene uncertain. The germline gives CDR1 SGHVS, CDR2 FNYEAQ. The V and J ends lost 1 base and 5 bases respectively, with 9 bases between them. The CDR3 loop spans 13 amino acids. The CDR3 nucleotides read TGTGCCAGCAGCTTAGTGCCTTACGACGAGCAGTACTTC. Translation gives CASSLVPYDEQYF.

This clone was found many times. V usage is TRBV10-3 and J usage is TRBJ1-2, with D uncertain. Germline V lookup: CDR1 ENHRY, CDR2 SYGVKD. V lost 0 bases and J lost 3, with 11 bases in between. This CDR3 has 15 amino acids. CDR3 bases: TGTGCCATCAGTGAGTCGACCGGGGTCGACTATGGCTACACCTTC. Translation gives CAISESTGVDYGYTF.

There are a few counts of this clone. V and J are TRBV6-1 and TRBJ1-5; D is unresolved. Looked up from germline, CDR1 is MNHNS and CDR2 is SASEGT. Deletions cut 10 bases from V and 4 bases from J, with 14 bases between. The CDR3 consists of 13 residues. Written as DNA, the CDR3 is TGTGCCATCGGCCTTGCGGCAAATCAGCCCCAGCATTTT. Protein: CAIGLAANQPQHF.

This clone was recorded many times. The chain carries TRBV12-3 or TRBV12-4 and TRBJ2-1; no reliable D call. Trimming took 6 bases from V and 6 from J, leaving 9 bases between them. The CDR3 contains 12 residues. The CDR3 reads CASSPDSNEQFF. The DNA for the CDR3 is TGTGCCAGCAGCCCGGATAGCAATGAGCAGTTCTTC.